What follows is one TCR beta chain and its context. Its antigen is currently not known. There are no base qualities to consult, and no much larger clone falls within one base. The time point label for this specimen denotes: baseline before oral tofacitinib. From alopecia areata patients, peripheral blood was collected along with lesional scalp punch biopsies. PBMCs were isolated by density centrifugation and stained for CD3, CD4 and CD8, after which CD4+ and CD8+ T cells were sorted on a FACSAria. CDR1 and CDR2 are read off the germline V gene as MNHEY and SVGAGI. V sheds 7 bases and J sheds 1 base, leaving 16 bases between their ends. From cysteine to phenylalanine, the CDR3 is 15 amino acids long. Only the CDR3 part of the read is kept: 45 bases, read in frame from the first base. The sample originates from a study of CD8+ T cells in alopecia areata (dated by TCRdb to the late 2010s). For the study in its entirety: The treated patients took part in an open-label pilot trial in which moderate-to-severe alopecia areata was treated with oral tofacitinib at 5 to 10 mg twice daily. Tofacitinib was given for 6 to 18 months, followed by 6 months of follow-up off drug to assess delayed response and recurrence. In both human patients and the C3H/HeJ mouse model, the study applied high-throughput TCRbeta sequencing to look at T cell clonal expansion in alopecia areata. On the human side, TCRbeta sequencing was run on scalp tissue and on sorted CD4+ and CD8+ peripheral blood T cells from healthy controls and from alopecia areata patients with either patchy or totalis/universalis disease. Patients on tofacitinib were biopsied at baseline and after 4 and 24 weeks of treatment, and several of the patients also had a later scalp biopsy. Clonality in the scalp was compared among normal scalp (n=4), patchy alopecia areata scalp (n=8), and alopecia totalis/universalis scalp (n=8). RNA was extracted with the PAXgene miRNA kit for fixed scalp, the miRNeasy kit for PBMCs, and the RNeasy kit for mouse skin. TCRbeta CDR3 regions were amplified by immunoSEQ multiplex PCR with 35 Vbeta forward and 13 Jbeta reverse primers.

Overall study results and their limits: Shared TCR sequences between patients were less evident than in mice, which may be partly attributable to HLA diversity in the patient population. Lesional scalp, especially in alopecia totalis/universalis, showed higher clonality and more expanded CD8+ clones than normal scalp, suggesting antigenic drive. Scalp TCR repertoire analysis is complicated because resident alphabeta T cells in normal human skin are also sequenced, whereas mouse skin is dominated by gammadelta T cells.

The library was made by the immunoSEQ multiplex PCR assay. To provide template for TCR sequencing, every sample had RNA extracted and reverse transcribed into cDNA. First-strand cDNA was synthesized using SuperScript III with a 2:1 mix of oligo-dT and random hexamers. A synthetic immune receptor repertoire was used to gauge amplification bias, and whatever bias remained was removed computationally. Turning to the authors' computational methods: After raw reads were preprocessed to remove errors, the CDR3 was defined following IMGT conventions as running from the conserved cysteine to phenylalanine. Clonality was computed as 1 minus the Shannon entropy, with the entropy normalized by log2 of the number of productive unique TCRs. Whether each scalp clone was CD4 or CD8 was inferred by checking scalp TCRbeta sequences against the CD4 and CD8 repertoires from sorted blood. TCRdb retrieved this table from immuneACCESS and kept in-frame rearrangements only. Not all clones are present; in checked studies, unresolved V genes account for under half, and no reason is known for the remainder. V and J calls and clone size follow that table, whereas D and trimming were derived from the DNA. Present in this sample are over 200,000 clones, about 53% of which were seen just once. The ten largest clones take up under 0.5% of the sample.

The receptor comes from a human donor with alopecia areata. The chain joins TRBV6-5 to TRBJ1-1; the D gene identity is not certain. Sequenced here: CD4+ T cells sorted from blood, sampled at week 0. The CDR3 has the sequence CASTHLDRENTEAFF. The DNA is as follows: TGTGCCAGCACCCACCTGGACCGTGAGAACACTGAAGCTTTCTTT.